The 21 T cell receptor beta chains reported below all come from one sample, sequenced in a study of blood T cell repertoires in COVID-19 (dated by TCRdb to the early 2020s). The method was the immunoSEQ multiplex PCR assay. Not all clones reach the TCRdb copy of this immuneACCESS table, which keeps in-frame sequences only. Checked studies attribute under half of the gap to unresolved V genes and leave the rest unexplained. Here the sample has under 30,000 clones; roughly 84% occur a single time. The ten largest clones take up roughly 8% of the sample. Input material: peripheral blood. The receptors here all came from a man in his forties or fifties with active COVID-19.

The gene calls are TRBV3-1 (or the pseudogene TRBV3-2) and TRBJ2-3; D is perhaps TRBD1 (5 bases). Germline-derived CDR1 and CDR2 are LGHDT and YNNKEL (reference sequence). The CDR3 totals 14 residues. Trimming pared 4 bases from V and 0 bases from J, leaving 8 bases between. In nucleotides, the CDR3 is TGTGCCAGCAGCCCCGCAGGGAGCACAGATACGCAGTATTTT. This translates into CASSPAGSTDTQYF.

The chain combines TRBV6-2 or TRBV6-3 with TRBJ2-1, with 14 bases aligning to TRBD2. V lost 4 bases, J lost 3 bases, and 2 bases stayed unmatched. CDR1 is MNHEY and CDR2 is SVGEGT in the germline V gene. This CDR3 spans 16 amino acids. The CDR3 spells CASSSGLAGVYNEQFF. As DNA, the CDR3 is TGTGCCAGCAGTTCGGGACTAGCGGGAGTCTACAATGAGCAGTTCTTC.

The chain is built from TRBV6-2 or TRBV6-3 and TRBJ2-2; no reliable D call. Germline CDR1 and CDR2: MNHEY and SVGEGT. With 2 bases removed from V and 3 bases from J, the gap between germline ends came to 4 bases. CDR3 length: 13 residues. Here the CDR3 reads CASSYGDTGELFF. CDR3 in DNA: TGTGCCAGCAGTTACGGAGACACCGGGGAGCTGTTTTTT.

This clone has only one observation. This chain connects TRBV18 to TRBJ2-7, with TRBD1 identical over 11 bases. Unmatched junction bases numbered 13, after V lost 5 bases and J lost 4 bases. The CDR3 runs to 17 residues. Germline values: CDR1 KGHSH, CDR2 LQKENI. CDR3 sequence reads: CASSKGPVGQGEYEQYF. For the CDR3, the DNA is TGTGCCAGCTCAAAAGGGCCTGTGGGACAGGGGGAATACGAGCAGTACTTC.

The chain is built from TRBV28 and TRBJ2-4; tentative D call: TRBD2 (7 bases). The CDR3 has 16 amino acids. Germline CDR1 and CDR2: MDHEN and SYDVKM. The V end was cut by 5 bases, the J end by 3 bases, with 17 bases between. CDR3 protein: CASSTTGGPGKNIQYF. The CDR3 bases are TGTGCCAGCAGTACCACCGGGGGGCCGGGCAAAAACATTCAGTACTTC.

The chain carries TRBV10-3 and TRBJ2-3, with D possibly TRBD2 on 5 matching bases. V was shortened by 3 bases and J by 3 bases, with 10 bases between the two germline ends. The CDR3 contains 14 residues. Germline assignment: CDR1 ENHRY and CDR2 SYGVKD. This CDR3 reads CAISEAAGTDTQYF. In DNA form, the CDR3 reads TGTGCCATCAGTGAAGCGGCGGGTACAGATACGCAGTATTTT.

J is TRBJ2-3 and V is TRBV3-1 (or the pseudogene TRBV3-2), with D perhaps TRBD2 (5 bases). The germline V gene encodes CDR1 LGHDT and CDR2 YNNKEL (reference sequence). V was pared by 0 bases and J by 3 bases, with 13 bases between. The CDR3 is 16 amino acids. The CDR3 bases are TGTGCCAGCAGCCAAGATTTCCGGGATTTAACAGATACGCAGTATTTT. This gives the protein CASSQDFRDLTDTQYF.

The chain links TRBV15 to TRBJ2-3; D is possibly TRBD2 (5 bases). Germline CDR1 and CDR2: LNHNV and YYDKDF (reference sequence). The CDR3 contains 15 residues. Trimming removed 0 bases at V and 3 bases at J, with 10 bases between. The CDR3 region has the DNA TGTGCCACCAGCAGAGATAAGTCGGGAACAGATACGCAGTATTTT. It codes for CATSRDKSGTDTQYF.

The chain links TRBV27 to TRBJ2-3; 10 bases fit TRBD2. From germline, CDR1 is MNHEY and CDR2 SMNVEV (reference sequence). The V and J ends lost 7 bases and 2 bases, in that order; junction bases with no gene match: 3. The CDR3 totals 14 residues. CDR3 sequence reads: CASTGLAATDTQYF. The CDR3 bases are TGTGCCAGCACCGGACTAGCGGCCACAGATACGCAGTATTTT.

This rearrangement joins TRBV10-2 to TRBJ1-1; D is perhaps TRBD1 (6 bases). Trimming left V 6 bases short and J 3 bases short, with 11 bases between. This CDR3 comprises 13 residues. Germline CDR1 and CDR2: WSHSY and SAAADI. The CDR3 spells CASSRDTYTEAFF. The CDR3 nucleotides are TGCGCCAGCAGCCGGGACACCTACACTGAAGCTTTCTTT.

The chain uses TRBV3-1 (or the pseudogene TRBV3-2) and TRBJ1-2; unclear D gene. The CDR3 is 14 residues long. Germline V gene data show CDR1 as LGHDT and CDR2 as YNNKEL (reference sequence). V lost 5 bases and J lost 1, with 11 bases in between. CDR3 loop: CASSFPQINYGYTF. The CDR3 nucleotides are TGTGCCAGCAGCTTCCCACAGATTAACTATGGCTACACCTTC.

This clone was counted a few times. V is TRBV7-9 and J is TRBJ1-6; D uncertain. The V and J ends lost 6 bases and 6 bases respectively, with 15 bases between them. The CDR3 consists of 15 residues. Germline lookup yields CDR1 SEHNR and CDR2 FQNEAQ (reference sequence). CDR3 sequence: CASRSKRGLNSPLHF. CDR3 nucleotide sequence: TGTGCCAGCAGGTCCAAACGGGGTCTTAATTCACCCCTCCACTTT.

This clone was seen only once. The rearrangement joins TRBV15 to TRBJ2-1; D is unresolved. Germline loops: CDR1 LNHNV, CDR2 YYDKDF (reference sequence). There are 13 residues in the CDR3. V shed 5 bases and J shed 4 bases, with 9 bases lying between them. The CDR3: CATSRELYNEQFF. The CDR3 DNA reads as TGTGCCACCAGCCGTGAGTTGTACAATGAGCAGTTCTTC.

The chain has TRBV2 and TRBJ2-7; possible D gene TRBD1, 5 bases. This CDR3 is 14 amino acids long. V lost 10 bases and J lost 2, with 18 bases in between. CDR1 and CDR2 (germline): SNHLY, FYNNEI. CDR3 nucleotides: TGTGCCACCACAGACCCGACAGCAGCCTACGAGCAGTACTTC. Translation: CATTDPTAAYEQYF.

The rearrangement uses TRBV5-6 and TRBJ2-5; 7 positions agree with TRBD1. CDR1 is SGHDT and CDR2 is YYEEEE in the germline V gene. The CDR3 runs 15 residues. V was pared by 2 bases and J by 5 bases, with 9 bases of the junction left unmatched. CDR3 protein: CASSFSGTASETQYF. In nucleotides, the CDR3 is TGTGCCAGCAGCTTTTCGGGGACAGCCAGCGAGACCCAGTACTTC.

CDR3 residues: CASSLTGTNQPQHF. The CDR3 coding sequence is TGTGCCAGCAGCTTAACAGGAACTAATCAGCCCCAGCATTTT. This chain joins TRBV7-8 and TRBJ1-5; D is perhaps TRBD1 (5 bases). Germline V gene data show CDR1 as SGHVS and CDR2 as FQNEAQ. Trimming removed 2 bases at V and 4 bases at J, with 9 bases between. CDR3 size: 14 residues.

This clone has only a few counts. CDR3 sequence (DNA): TGTGCCAGCAGCCGGGACATCTACGAGCAGTACTTC. It specifies CASSRDIYEQYF. This chain joins TRBV5-5 and TRBJ2-7, with a tentative D call TRBD1 (6 bases). Germline values: CDR1 SGHKS, CDR2 YYEKEE (reference sequence). Trimming left V 4 bases short and J 3 bases short, with 8 bases between. The CDR3 is made up of 12 amino acids.

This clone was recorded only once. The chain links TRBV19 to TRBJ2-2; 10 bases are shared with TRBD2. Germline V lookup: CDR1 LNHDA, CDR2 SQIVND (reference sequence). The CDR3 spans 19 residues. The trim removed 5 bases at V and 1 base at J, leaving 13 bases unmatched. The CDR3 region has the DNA TGTGCCAGTAGTTCCCCCCGACTAGCGGGCCGAGAGAACACCGGGGAGCTGTTTTTT. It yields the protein CASSSPRLAGRENTGELFF.

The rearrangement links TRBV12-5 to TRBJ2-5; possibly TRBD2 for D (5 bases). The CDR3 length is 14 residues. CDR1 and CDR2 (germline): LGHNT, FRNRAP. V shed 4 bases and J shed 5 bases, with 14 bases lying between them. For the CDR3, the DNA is TGTGCTAGTGGTTCAGCGGAGAGAGGGGAGACCCAGTACTTC. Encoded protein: CASGSAERGETQYF.

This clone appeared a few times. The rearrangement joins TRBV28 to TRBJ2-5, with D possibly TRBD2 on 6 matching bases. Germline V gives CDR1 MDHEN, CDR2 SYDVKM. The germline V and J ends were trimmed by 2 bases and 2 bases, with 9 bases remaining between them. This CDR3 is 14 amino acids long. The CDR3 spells CASSLAGIQETQYF. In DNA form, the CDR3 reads TGTGCCAGCAGTTTAGCGGGGATACAAGAGACCCAGTACTTC.

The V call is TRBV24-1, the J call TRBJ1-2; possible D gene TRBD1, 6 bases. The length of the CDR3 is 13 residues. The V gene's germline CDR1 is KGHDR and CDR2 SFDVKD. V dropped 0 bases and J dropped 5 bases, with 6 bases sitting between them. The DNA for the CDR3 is TGTGCCACCAGTGATTTGAGGGGGTATGGCTACACCTTC. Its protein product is CATSDLRGYGYTF.